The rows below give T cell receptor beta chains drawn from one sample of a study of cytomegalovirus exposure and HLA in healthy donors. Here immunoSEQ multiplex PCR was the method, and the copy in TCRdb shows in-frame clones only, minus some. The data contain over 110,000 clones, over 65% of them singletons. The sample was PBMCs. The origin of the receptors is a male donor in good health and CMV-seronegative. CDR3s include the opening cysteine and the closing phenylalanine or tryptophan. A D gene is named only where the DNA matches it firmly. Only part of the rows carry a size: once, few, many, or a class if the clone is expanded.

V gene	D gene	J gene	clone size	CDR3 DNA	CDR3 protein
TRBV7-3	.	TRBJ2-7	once	TGTGCCAGCAGCCGCGGTGTCTCCTACGAGCAGTACTTC	CASSRGVSYEQYF
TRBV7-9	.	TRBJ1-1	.	TGTGCCAGCAGCCCGCAGGGAACAGCCAACACTGAAGCTTTCTTT	CASSPQGTANTEAFF
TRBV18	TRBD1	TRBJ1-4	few	TGTGCCAGCTCACGGGCGACAGGGTCAATCCCTAATGAAAAACTGTTTTTT	CASSRATGSIPNEKLFF
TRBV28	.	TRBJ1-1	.	TGTGCCAGCAAACCATTGGGGGGGAGTACTGAAGCTTTCTTT	CASKPLGGSTEAFF
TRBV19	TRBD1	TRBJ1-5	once	TGTGCCAGTAGTCAGACAGGGACTCAGCCCCAGCATTTT	CASSQTGTQPQHF
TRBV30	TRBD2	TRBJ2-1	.	TGTGCCTGGAGTCCGACCGGGACTAGCGACTACAATGAGCAGTTCTTC	CAWSPTGTSDYNEQFF
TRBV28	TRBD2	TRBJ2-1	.	TGTGCCAGCGGGGGACTAGCGGGTGATAGCTCCTACAATGAGCAGTTCTTC	CASGGLAGDSSYNEQFF
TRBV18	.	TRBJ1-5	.	TGTGCCAGCTCACCACCGGGACTCGGGAATCAGCCCCAGCATTTT	CASSPPGLGNQPQHF
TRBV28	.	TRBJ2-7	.	TGTGCCAGCAGCCCTCGTTACGGAGGGAAATCCAACGAGCAGTACTTC	CASSPRYGGKSNEQYF
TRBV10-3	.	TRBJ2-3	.	TGTGCCATCAGTGACTCCGACAGAAAACGTACAGATACGCAGTATTTT	CAISDSDRKRTDTQYF
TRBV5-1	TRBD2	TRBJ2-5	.	TGCGCCAGCAGCTTAACTAGCGGGAGGGCACAAGAGACCCAGTACTTC	CASSLTSGRAQETQYF
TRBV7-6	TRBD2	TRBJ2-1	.	TGTGCCAGCAGCTGGGGCGGGAGTAATAATGATGAGCAGTTCTTC	CASSWGGSNNDEQFF
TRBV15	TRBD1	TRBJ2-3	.	TGTGCCACCAGCAGAGATTACGCGGGACAGGGCATGGATACGCAGTATTTT	CATSRDYAGQGMDTQYF
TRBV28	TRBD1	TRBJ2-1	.	TGTGCCAGCAGTTTTGGGACAGGGGGAACATGGGAGCAGTTCTTC	CASSFGTGGTWEQFF
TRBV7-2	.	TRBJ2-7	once	TGTGCCAGCAGCTCCCTCGACTACGAGCAGTACTTC	CASSSLDYEQYF
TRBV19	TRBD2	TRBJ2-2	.	TGTGCCAGTACGTCTAAGCGGGATTGGTCCGGGACTAAGGAAAACACCGGGGAGCTGTTTTTT	CASTSKRDWSGTKENTGELFF
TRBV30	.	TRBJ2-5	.	TGTGCCGGCGGGACGGAAGAGCAGTACTTC	CAGGTEEQYF
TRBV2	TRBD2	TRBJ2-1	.	TGTGCCAGCCACGTAGCGGGGAAGCAGTTCTTC	CASHVAGKQFF
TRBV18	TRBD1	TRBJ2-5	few	TGTGCCAGCTCAGGGAAAGGGACAGGGGAGACCCAGTACTTC	CASSGKGTGETQYF
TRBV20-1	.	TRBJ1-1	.	TGCAGTGCCGTGAGGTTCCCTGAAGCTTTCTTT	CSAVRFPEAFF
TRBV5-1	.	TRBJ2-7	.	TGCGCCAGCAGCTTTCCAGGGTTCTACGAGCAGTACTTC	CASSFPGFYEQYF
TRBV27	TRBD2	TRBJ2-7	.	TGTGCCAGCAGTTATCAAGCGGGAGACCGAAAGGACGAGCAGTACTTC	CASSYQAGDRKDEQYF
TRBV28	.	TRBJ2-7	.	TGTGCCACAACCGGGACAAGACTTTCTTCATCCTACGAGCAGTACTTC	CATTGTRLSSSYEQYF
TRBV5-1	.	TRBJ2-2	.	TGCGCCAGCAGCTTGGGTGGTGGGATCACCGGGGGGCTGTTTTTT	CASSLGGGITGGLFF
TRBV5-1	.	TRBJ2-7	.	TGCGCCAGCCGATTCGTGAGCTCCTACGAGCAGTACTTC	CASRFVSSYEQYF
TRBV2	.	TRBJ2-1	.	TGTGCCAGCAGTGCAGGTGATGAGCAGTTCTTC	CASSAGDEQFF
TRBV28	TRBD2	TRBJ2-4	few	TGTGCCAGCAGTCACCTCTCGGGACTAGCGAGTGGGTCGTACATTCAGTACTTC	CASSHLSGLASGSYIQYF
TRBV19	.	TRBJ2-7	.	TGTGCCAGTAGGGTTAACCCAGGGGAAAATCACGAGCAGTACTTC	CASRVNPGENHEQYF
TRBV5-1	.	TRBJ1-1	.	TGCGCCAGCAGCGGAGGGGAAGGGACTGAAGCTTTCTTT	CASSGGEGTEAFF
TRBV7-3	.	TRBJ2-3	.	TGTGCCAGCAGCTTGAACAAACACGGGGGTACGCAGTATTTT	CASSLNKHGGTQYF
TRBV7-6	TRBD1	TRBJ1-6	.	TGTGCCAGCAGCCGGGACAGGAATTCACCCCTCCACTTT	CASSRDRNSPLHF
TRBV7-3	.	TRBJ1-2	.	TGTGCCAGCAGCCTAGGTCCCGGCTACACCTTC	CASSLGPGYTF
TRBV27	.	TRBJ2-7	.	TGTGCCAGCAGTTTATCTGTTTACAGGGATGAGTATTGGTACGAGCAGTACTTC	CASSLSVYRDEYWYEQYF
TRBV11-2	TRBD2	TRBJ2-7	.	TGTGCCAGCAGCCCGGTCCCCTGGGCTAGCGGGAGTTACGAGCAGTACTTC	CASSPVPWASGSYEQYF
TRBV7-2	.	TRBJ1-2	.	TGTGCCAGCAGCTCCCCCGGGGGCTATGGCTACACCTTC	CASSSPGGYGYTF
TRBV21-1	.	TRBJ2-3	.	TGTGCCAGCAGAGTCTACACAGATACGCAGTATTTT	CASRVYTDTQYF
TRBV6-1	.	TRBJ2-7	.	TGTGCCAGCTCCTGGGGAGTATCGTCCGAGCAGTACTTC	CASSWGVSSEQYF
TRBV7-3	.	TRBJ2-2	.	TGTGCCAGCAGCTTAGGGGACTCCCCCGGGGAGCTGTTTTTT	CASSLGDSPGELFF